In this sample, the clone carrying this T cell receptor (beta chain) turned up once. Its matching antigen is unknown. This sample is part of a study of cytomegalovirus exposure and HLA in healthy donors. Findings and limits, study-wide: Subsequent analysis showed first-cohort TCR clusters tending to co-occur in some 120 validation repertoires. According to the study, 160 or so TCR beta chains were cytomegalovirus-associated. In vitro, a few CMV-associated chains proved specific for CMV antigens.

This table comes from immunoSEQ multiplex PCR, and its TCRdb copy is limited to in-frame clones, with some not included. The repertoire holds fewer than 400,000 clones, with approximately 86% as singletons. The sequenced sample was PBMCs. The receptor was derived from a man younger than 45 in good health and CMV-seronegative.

The CDR3 reads CASSSDTGPDDEQFF. Written as DNA, the CDR3 is TGCGCCAGCAGCTCAGACACCGGCCCCGATGATGAGCAGTTCTTC. The genes are TRBV5-1 and TRBJ2-1; no clear D gene. The V and J ends lost 3 bases and 8 bases respectively, with 18 bases between them. Germline V gives CDR1 SGHRS, CDR2 YFSETQ. The CDR3 length is 15 residues.